This T cell receptor (beta chain) originates from a study of blood T cell repertoires in COVID-19. Overall study: T cells, B-cell-depleted T cells, or PBMCs supplied cDNA or gDNA.

Original handling: Using reference gene primer amplification, nucleated cell counts were estimated. Profiled with immunoSEQ multiplex PCR; TCRdb holds only in-frame clones, not every one. The D gene and trimming were derived from the DNA, and the V and J assignments and clone size from that table. The sample lists fewer than 200,000 clones; 84% were seen once. This CDR3 is built from 13 residues. The V end lost 2 bases, the J end lost 10 bases, and 14 bases lay between the germline ends. Germline assignment: CDR1 MRHNA and CDR2 SNTAGT. Comment on this clone: Other DNA sequences in this specimen translate into the identical CDR3.

Self-reported history from a screening survey and questionnaire set each donor's cohort. Recovery meant two consecutive negative NP/OP PCR tests, professional clearance, or resolved symptoms. The sequencing sample was made of PBMCs or T cells enriched from blood (not recorded which). V gene TRBV6-4 combines with J gene TRBJ1-2, with D perhaps matching TRBD1 (5 bases). The clonotype originates from a man aged 50-59 years who had recovered from COVID-19. Written as DNA, the CDR3 is TGTGCCAGCAGTGACGGGGCGGCAGGAATCTACACCTTC. It yields the protein CASSDGAAGIYTF.